This record concerns one TCR beta chain sequence. What it binds is not known. This sample was taken from a study of T cell responses to AZD1222 COVID-19 vaccine. Study as a whole: Timing groups of about 4 and about 12 weeks for second doses were pooled. General study results and limits: Donors were largely white British and mainly female; clonal diversity was possibly underestimated. Dominant CD4 TCR responses targeted spike regions 160-218 and 743-854. Seropositive status at baseline applied to only a handful of AZD1222 recipients.

Libraries were prepared by immunoSEQ multiplex PCR; TCRdb keeps only in-frame clonotypes and omits some of them. The sample records some 190,000 clones, around 92% being singletons. The sequences come from peripheral blood, collected on day 0 of AZD1222 vaccination. This TCR was recovered from an adult in good health.

CDR3 loop: CASSLVGLAAGELFF. CDR3 DNA: TGTGCCAGCAGCTTAGTAGGTCTAGCGGCCGGGGAGCTGTTTTTT. V gene TRBV11-2 combines with J gene TRBJ2-2, with 7 bases identical to TRBD2. Germline V gene sequence: CDR1 SGHAT, CDR2 FQNNGV. V dropped 1 base and J dropped 6; count of bases not matched to a gene: 5. This CDR3 is 15 amino acids long.